One and the same sample provided the 9 T cell receptor beta chains below, sequenced in a study of T cells in Graves' hyperthyroidism and ophthalmopathy. Amplified TCR beta CDR3 regions came from RNA transcripts. First-round RT-PCR with HTBI primers amplified the TCR CDR3 region. Each CDR3 protein gets one entry after TCRdb re-called the multiplex PCR reads with MiXCR. The table shows about 350,000 distinct CDR3 sequences, with roughly 14% occurring only once. Sequenced material: blood. The receptors shown here come from a young woman with Graves' hyperthyroidism.

This chain connects TRBV19 to TRBJ2-3, with 8 bases fitting TRBD2. Trimming at V came to 11 bases and at J to 4 bases, leaving 11 bases not matched to a gene. The germline gives CDR1 LNHDA, CDR2 SQIVND (reference sequence). The CDR3 is made up of 14 amino acids. In DNA form, the CDR3 reads TGTGCCCGTACAGTCGCGGGAGGCCCAGATACGCAGTATTTT. Translated, it gives CARTVAGGPDTQYF. Full variable domain (missing parts from reference TRBV19 and TRBJ2-3): DGGITQSPKYLFRKEGQNVTLSCEQNLNHDAMYWYRQDPGQGLRLIYYSQIVNDFQKGDIAEGYSVSREKKESFPLTVTSAQKNPTAFYLCARTVAGGPDTQYFGPGTRLTVL.

The rearrangement uses TRBV7-9 and TRBJ1-1, with 9 bases fitting TRBD1. The CDR3 sequence is 12 residues long. V gave up 5 bases and J gave up 12 bases; unmatched junction bases: 7. The germline gives CDR1 SEHNR, CDR2 FQNEAQ (reference sequence). CDR3 loop: CASSTQGARTFF. The CDR3 region has the DNA TGTGCCAGCAGCACACAGGGGGCGAGGACTTTCTTT. Filled out from reference TRBV7-9 and TRBJ1-1, the complete variable domain reads DTGVSQNPRHKITKRGQNVTFRCDPISEHNRLYWYRQTLGQGPEFLTYFQNEAQLEKSRLLSDRFSAERPKGSFSTLEIQRTEQGDSAMYLCASSTQGARTFFGQGTRLTVV.

This clonotype was recorded at least ten times. The rearrangement joins TRBV11-1 to TRBJ2-1; weak D call: TRBD2 (6 bases). V was shortened by 5 bases and J by 7 bases, with 15 bases between the two germline ends. CDR1 SGHAT and CDR2 FQDESV come from the germline V gene (reference sequence). The length of the CDR3 is 14 residues. CDR3 coding DNA: TGTGCCAGCAGCCCTACTGCGGGAAGAAATGAGCAGTTCTTC. This gives the protein CASSPTAGRNEQFF.

With regard to this clonotype: A read error may explain this, as a much larger clone is one base away. The chain carries TRBV24-1 and TRBJ2-2, with D perhaps given as TRBD1 or TRBD2 (5 bases each). CDR3 length: 14 amino acids. The germline CDR1 and CDR2 sequences are KGHDR and SFDVKD. CDR3 loop: CATSDLGHSGGLFF. DNA for the CDR3: TGTGCCACCAGTGACCTTGGACACTCTGGGGGGCTGTTTTTT.

This clonotype appeared a few times. The chain couples TRBV27 to TRBJ2-2, with D possibly being TRBD1 (7 bases). The CDR3 is 15 amino acids. CDR1 and CDR2 from the germline V gene are MNHEY and SMNVEV (reference sequence). V shed 1 base and J shed 7 bases, with 13 bases lying between them. The CDR3: CASSLLQGGGGELFF. The CDR3 DNA reads as TGTGCCAGCAGTTTATTGCAGGGGGGCGGCGGGGAGCTGTTTTTT.

At least ten counts were recorded for this clonotype. This chain connects TRBV28 to TRBJ2-7; 9 bases are a match to TRBD2. The CDR3 is made up of 14 amino acids. V dropped 5 bases and J dropped 0; count of bases not matched to a gene: 2. CDR1 is MDHEN, CDR2 SYDVKM, per germline. The CDR3 is CASSGTSFSYEQYF. DNA of the CDR3: TGTGCCAGCAGTGGGACTAGCTTCTCCTACGAGCAGTACTTC.

This clonotype was counted ten times or more. This chain uses TRBV6-1 with TRBJ2-1, with 10 bases that match TRBD2. The CDR3 covers 16 residues. The V gene's germline CDR1 is MNHNS and CDR2 SASEGT. The V and J ends lost 9 bases and 7 bases, in that order; junction bases with no gene match: 15. CDR3 amino acids: CASTGGSGLALNEQFF. CDR3 sequence (DNA): TGTGCCAGTACAGGAGGCTCGGGACTAGCGTTGAATGAGCAGTTCTTC.

The genes are TRBV5-6 and TRBJ2-7; possible D gene TRBD2, 5 bases. Between the trimmed V and J ends, which lost 2 bases and 7 bases, there was a span of 16 bases. Germline CDR1 SGHDT, CDR2 YYEEEE. This CDR3 contains 14 residues. CDR3 sequence reads: CASSFDYRGEEQYF. The CDR3 nucleotides are TGTGCCAGCAGCTTCGACTACCGGGGAGAGGAGCAGTACTTC.

V gene TRBV15 combines with J gene TRBJ2-3; TRBD2 is a possible D gene (6 bases). Trimming removed 3 bases at V and 0 bases at J, with 13 bases between. This CDR3 contains 16 residues. Germline values: CDR1 LNHNV, CDR2 YYDKDF (reference sequence). This CDR3 reads CATSRTGTLSTDTQYF. CDR3 nucleotide sequence: TGTGCCACCAGCAGGACCGGGACTCTTAGCACAGATACGCAGTATTTT.